This T cell receptor (beta chain) was recovered during a study of cytomegalovirus exposure and HLA in healthy donors. The CDR3 spans 13 residues. Germline V CDR1 and CDR2: MDHEN, SYDVKM. The V gene end was trimmed by 7 bases and the J gene end by 0 bases; junction bases not matched to a gene: 3. Use of 60 Vbeta and 13 Jbeta primers characterized the PCR. Assay used: immunoSEQ multiplex PCR; TCRdb lists only in-frame clones, some missing. The table includes around 130,000 clones, roughly 78% detected once. The material sequenced was PBMCs. The chain has TRBV28 and TRBJ2-7, with 7 positions matching TRBD2. The sequence derives from a man younger than 40 in good health and CMV-seronegative. The CDR3 bases are TGTGCCAGCACTAGCGGCTTCTCCTACGAGCAGTACTTC. Amino acids: CASTSGFSYEQYF.